The rows below give T cell receptor beta chains drawn from one sample of a study of cytomegalovirus exposure and HLA in healthy donors. Here immunoSEQ multiplex PCR was the method, and the copy in TCRdb shows in-frame clones only, minus some. This table has 140,000 to 150,000 clones, roughly three quarters appearing once. Sequencing was done on a sample of PBMCs. The receptors derive from a man aged 60 to 75 in good health and CMV-seronegative. CDR3s include the opening cysteine and the closing phenylalanine or tryptophan. The order of the fields is D gene, clone size, V gene, J gene, CDR3 protein, CDR3 DNA. D genes are given only for firm matches. The size entry is marked missing in some rows and otherwise reads once, few, many or a size class.

d_gene: -; abundance: -; v_gene: TRBV2; j_gene: TRBJ1-2; CDR3aa: CASSDIFSYGYTF; CDR3nt: TGTGCCAGCAGTGATATCTTCAGCTATGGCTACACCTTC
d_gene: -; abundance: few; v_gene: TRBV29-1; j_gene: TRBJ1-2; CDR3aa: CSVEDLESGSANYGYTF; CDR3nt: TGCAGCGTTGAAGATCTGGAGTCCGGGTCCGCTAACTATGGCTACACCTTC
d_gene: -; abundance: few; v_gene: TRBV5-1; j_gene: TRBJ2-2; CDR3aa: CASRMGENTGELFF; CDR3nt: TGCGCCAGCAGGATGGGAGAGAACACCGGGGAGCTGTTTTTT
d_gene: -; abundance: -; v_gene: TRBV21-1; j_gene: TRBJ2-7; CDR3aa: CASSKGGLAGGPNEQYF; CDR3nt: TGTGCCAGCAGCAAAGGTGGACTAGCGGGAGGGCCAAACGAGCAGTACTTC
d_gene: -; abundance: -; v_gene: TRBV19; j_gene: TRBJ1-4; CDR3aa: CASSLLNEKLFF; CDR3nt: TGTGCCAGTAGTTTACTTAATGAAAAACTGTTTTTT
d_gene: TRBD1; abundance: few; v_gene: TRBV5-4; j_gene: TRBJ1-4; CDR3aa: CASSLEGARNEKLFF; CDR3nt: TGTGCCAGCAGCTTGGAGGGGGCCCGCAATGAAAAACTGTTTTTT
d_gene: -; abundance: -; v_gene: TRBV5-4; j_gene: TRBJ2-5; CDR3aa: CASSSETQGRGVQETQYF; CDR3nt: TGTGCCAGCAGCTCAGAGACACAGGGTCGGGGGGTCCAAGAGACCCAGTACTTC
d_gene: TRBD1; abundance: -; v_gene: TRBV28; j_gene: TRBJ1-5; CDR3aa: CAAGDREVWYQPQHF; CDR3nt: TGTGCCGCAGGGGACAGGGAAGTTTGGTATCAGCCCCAGCATTTT
d_gene: TRBD1; abundance: -; v_gene: TRBV30; j_gene: TRBJ2-4; CDR3aa: CAWTLTGLNIQYF; CDR3nt: TGTGCCTGGACCCTGACAGGGCTGAACATTCAGTACTTC
d_gene: TRBD1; abundance: -; v_gene: TRBV4-1; j_gene: TRBJ2-7; CDR3aa: CASSLDRGASYEQYF; CDR3nt: TGCGCCAGCAGCTTGGACAGGGGGGCCTCCTACGAGCAGTACTTC
d_gene: TRBD1; abundance: few; v_gene: TRBV4-3; j_gene: TRBJ2-5; CDR3aa: CASSFTTWTGTGQETQYF; CDR3nt: TGCGCCAGCAGCTTTACCACCTGGACCGGGACAGGACAAGAGACCCAGTACTTC
d_gene: TRBD2; abundance: -; v_gene: TRBV11-2; j_gene: TRBJ2-7; CDR3aa: CASSLGPSGAYEQYF; CDR3nt: TGTGCCAGCAGCTTAGGGCCTAGCGGAGCCTACGAGCAGTACTTC
d_gene: -; abundance: few; v_gene: TRBV11-2; j_gene: TRBJ2-1; CDR3aa: CASSSRGNEQFF; CDR3nt: TGTGCCAGCAGCTCGCGGGGCAATGAGCAGTTCTTC
d_gene: -; abundance: -; v_gene: TRBV5-6; j_gene: TRBJ1-6; CDR3aa: CASRNRGGTYNSPLHF; CDR3nt: TGTGCCAGCAGAAACCGGGGGGGGACCTATAATTCACCCCTCCACTTT
d_gene: TRBD1; abundance: -; v_gene: TRBV9; j_gene: TRBJ1-1; CDR3aa: CASSKDRVDADTEAFF; CDR3nt: TGTGCCAGCAGCAAAGACAGGGTAGATGCGGACACTGAAGCTTTCTTT
d_gene: -; abundance: -; v_gene: TRBV28; j_gene: TRBJ2-7; CDR3aa: CASRSYRQGIYEQYF; CDR3nt: TGTGCCAGCAGGTCTTACCGGCAGGGAATCTACGAGCAGTACTTC
d_gene: -; abundance: few; v_gene: TRBV5-4; j_gene: TRBJ2-5; CDR3aa: CASSLRTREETQYF; CDR3nt: TGTGCCAGCAGCTTACGAACCAGGGAAGAGACCCAGTACTTC
d_gene: TRBD1; abundance: -; v_gene: TRBV7-2; j_gene: TRBJ1-2; CDR3aa: CASSFRDRNPLYGYTF; CDR3nt: TGTGCCAGCAGCTTTAGGGACAGGAACCCCCTCTATGGCTACACCTTC
d_gene: -; abundance: -; v_gene: TRBV5-5; j_gene: TRBJ2-7; CDR3aa: CASSLNTYEQYF; CDR3nt: TGTGCCAGCAGCTTGAACACCTACGAGCAGTACTTC
d_gene: -; abundance: -; v_gene: TRBV28; j_gene: TRBJ1-5; CDR3aa: CASSILLGGNQPQHF; CDR3nt: TGTGCCAGCAGTATCCTGCTCGGGGGCAATCAGCCCCAGCATTTT
d_gene: TRBD2; abundance: -; v_gene: TRBV28; j_gene: TRBJ2-3; CDR3aa: CASSFWSGSSKDTQYF; CDR3nt: TGTGCCAGCAGTTTTTGGAGCGGGAGTTCCAAAGATACGCAGTATTTT
d_gene: -; abundance: -; v_gene: TRBV4-1; j_gene: TRBJ1-1; CDR3aa: CASSQETRMNTEAFF; CDR3nt: TGCGCCAGCAGCCAAGAGACACGGATGAACACTGAAGCTTTCTTT
d_gene: TRBD2; abundance: -; v_gene: TRBV19; j_gene: TRBJ2-3; CDR3aa: CASSQGLAGVTDTQYF; CDR3nt: TGTGCCAGTAGTCAAGGACTAGCGGGAGTAACAGATACGCAGTATTTT
d_gene: TRBD1; abundance: -; v_gene: TRBV6-5; j_gene: TRBJ1-2; CDR3aa: CASRMTGQGYGYTF; CDR3nt: TGTGCCAGCAGGATGACAGGGCAAGGCTATGGCTACACCTTC
d_gene: -; abundance: -; v_gene: TRBV15; j_gene: TRBJ1-2; CDR3aa: CATSRDVVGRENYGYTF; CDR3nt: TGTGCCACCAGCAGAGATGTAGTCGGCAGGGAAAACTATGGCTACACCTTC
d_gene: TRBD1; abundance: -; v_gene: TRBV19; j_gene: TRBJ1-5; CDR3aa: CASSIDAGGADNQPQHF; CDR3nt: TGTGCCAGTAGTATAGATGCAGGGGGCGCGGACAATCAGCCCCAGCATTTT
d_gene: -; abundance: -; v_gene: TRBV28; j_gene: TRBJ1-1; CDR3aa: CASTPAGGREVAFF; CDR3nt: TGTGCCAGCACCCCGGCCGGGGGGAGGGAAGTTGCTTTCTTT
d_gene: -; abundance: -; v_gene: TRBV11-3; j_gene: TRBJ2-7; CDR3aa: CASSLRLAGSIHEQYF; CDR3nt: TGTGCCAGCAGCTTACGTCTCGCAGGGTCGATCCACGAGCAGTACTTC
d_gene: -; abundance: once; v_gene: TRBV5-1; j_gene: TRBJ1-1; CDR3aa: CASSLVGAGNTEAFF; CDR3nt: TGCGCCAGCAGCTTGGTGGGGGCGGGGAACACTGAAGCTTTCTTT
d_gene: TRBD1; abundance: -; v_gene: TRBV5-1; j_gene: TRBJ2-7; CDR3aa: CASSLGGQNYEQYF; CDR3nt: TGCGCCAGCAGCTTGGGGGGACAGAACTACGAGCAGTACTTC
d_gene: -; abundance: -; v_gene: TRBV13; j_gene: TRBJ2-3; CDR3aa: CASSASGSTDTQYF; CDR3nt: TGTGCCAGCAGCGCCTCGGGGAGCACAGATACGCAGTATTTT
d_gene: -; abundance: -; v_gene: TRBV18; j_gene: TRBJ2-5; CDR3aa: CASSPNRDGWQETQYF; CDR3nt: TGTGCCAGCTCACCGAACAGGGACGGATGGCAAGAGACCCAGTACTTC
d_gene: TRBD2; abundance: -; v_gene: TRBV9; j_gene: TRBJ2-7; CDR3aa: CASSVSGTSRYEQYF; CDR3nt: TGTGCCAGCAGCGTATCCGGGACTAGCCGATACGAGCAGTACTTC
d_gene: TRBD1; abundance: few; v_gene: TRBV6-1; j_gene: TRBJ2-2; CDR3aa: CASSEVYGTGGDTGELFF; CDR3nt: TGTGCCAGCAGTGAAGTTTATGGGACAGGGGGTGACACCGGGGAGCTGTTTTTT
d_gene: TRBD1; abundance: -; v_gene: TRBV5-1; j_gene: TRBJ2-1; CDR3aa: CASSLTGGWDEQFF; CDR3nt: TGCGCCAGCAGCTTGACAGGGGGCTGGGATGAGCAGTTCTTC
d_gene: -; abundance: few; v_gene: TRBV9; j_gene: TRBJ2-3; CDR3aa: CASSVGTVGTDTQYF; CDR3nt: TGTGCCAGCAGCGTAGGGACAGTAGGCACAGATACGCAGTATTTT
d_gene: TRBD1; abundance: few; v_gene: TRBV7-9; j_gene: TRBJ1-5; CDR3aa: CASSLATGTDSNQPQHF; CDR3nt: TGTGCCAGCAGCTTAGCGACCGGGACAGATAGCAATCAGCCCCAGCATTTT
d_gene: -; abundance: few; v_gene: TRBV2; j_gene: TRBJ2-7; CDR3aa: CASSGVGEQGYEQYF; CDR3nt: TGTGCCAGCAGTGGAGTTGGGGAACAGGGCTACGAGCAGTACTTC
d_gene: -; abundance: once; v_gene: TRBV10-3; j_gene: TRBJ1-1; CDR3aa: CAISGKAPNTEAFF; CDR3nt: TGTGCCATCAGTGGTAAAGCCCCGAACACTGAAGCTTTCTTT
d_gene: TRBD1; abundance: -; v_gene: TRBV7-2; j_gene: TRBJ1-2; CDR3aa: CASSLRQGYGYTF; CDR3nt: TGTGCCAGCAGCTTAAGACAGGGGTATGGCTACACCTTC
d_gene: TRBD1; abundance: -; v_gene: TRBV10-3; j_gene: TRBJ2-7; CDR3aa: CAIKEEQGAYEQYF; CDR3nt: TGTGCCATCAAAGAGGAACAGGGGGCGTACGAGCAGTACTTC
d_gene: -; abundance: few; v_gene: TRBV9; j_gene: TRBJ1-2; CDR3aa: CASSAQPGQSRIGYTF; CDR3nt: TGTGCCAGCAGCGCCCAACCGGGACAAAGCCGGATAGGCTACACCTTC
d_gene: -; abundance: -; v_gene: TRBV9; j_gene: TRBJ2-3; CDR3aa: CASSGSGSSTDTQYF; CDR3nt: TGTGCCAGCAGCGGTAGCGGTTCTAGCACAGATACGCAGTATTTT
d_gene: TRBD2; abundance: once; v_gene: TRBV11-2; j_gene: TRBJ2-7; CDR3aa: CASSFRGRPYEQYF; CDR3nt: TGTGCCAGCAGCTTTCGCGGGAGGCCGTACGAGCAGTACTTC
d_gene: -; abundance: -; v_gene: TRBV7-7; j_gene: TRBJ2-7; CDR3aa: CASSLLGERTYEQYF; CDR3nt: TGTGCCAGCAGCTTACTTGGAGAGAGGACCTACGAGCAGTACTTC